The entry below describes one T cell receptor (beta chain). Antigen unknown. A modified ARM-PCR protocol with three rounds of nested PCR amplified TCRbeta. TCRdb re-called the multiplex PCR reads with MiXCR, one entry per CDR3 protein. The sample consists of tens of thousands of distinct CDR3 sequences, roughly 75% of them appearing once. No cell sorting was done before RNA was extracted from the tissue. The normal lung tissue was taken more than 3 cm from the tumor edge. The data are from a study of tumor and adjacent non-tumor tissue in lung cancer. Study conclusions and caveats: Top 100 clones took a larger repertoire share in normal lung.

The CDR3 is 17 amino acids. Germline trimming cut 4 bases from V and 15 bases from J; bases unmatched to any gene: 21. Sequencing was carried out using distant non-tumor lung tissue. The receptor was derived from a woman aged 45-65 years with non-small cell lung cancer. The chain recombines TRBV12-3 or TRBV12-4 with TRBJ2-3; 11 bases map to TRBD2. Here the CDR3 reads CASSSGGLAASTDTKYF. DNA for the CDR3: TGTGCCAGCAGTTCAGGGGGACTAGCGGCTAGTACAGATACGAAATATTTT.